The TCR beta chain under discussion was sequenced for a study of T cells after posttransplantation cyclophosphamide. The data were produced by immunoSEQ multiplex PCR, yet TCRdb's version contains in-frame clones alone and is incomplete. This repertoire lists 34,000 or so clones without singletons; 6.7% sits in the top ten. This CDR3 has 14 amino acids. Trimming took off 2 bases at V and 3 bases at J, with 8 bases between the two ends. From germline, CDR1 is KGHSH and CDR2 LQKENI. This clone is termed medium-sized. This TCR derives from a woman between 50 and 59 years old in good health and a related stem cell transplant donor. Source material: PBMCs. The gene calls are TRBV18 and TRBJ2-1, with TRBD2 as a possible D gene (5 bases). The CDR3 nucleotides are TGTGCCAGCTCACCAGAAGAGGGCTACAATGAGCAGTTCTTC. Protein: CASSPEEGYNEQFF. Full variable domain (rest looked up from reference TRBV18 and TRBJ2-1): NAGVMQNPRHLVRRRGQEARLRCSPMKGHSHVYWYRQLPEEGLKFMVYLQKENIIDESGMPKERFSAEFPKEGPSILRIQQVVRGDSAAYFCASSPEEGYNEQFFGPGTRLTVL.